These T cell receptor beta chains were read from a single sample in a study of T cell repertoires in ileal Crohn's disease. Only in-frame clones appear in the TCRdb table, and some are missing; sequencing was by immunoSEQ multiplex PCR. This sample has 13,000 to 15,000 clones, with roughly 80% found just once. Sequencing input: ileal tissue. The receptor source for this set is an adult with Crohn's disease. The conserved cysteine and the conserved F or W are not part of the CDR3 here.

j_call v_call cdr3_aa
TRBJ1-2 TRBV7-9 ASSPSGGNYGYT
TRBJ1-1 TRBV4-1 ASSRQAAGQGIFEAF
TRBJ1-2 TRBV5-4 ASSLEPGAARGYT
TRBJ1-5 TRBV7-8 ASSLKQGDYSNQPQH
TRBJ1-4 TRBV19 ASRSWKDEKLF
TRBJ1-1 TRBV7-8 ASSLATVNTEAF
TRBJ2-7 TRBV5-1 ASSYQQGPNEQY
TRBJ1-1 TRBV6-1 ASPAPGGDTEAF
TRBJ1-3 TRBV30 AWLSAGNTIY
TRBJ2-3 TRBV13 ASSPTSGGSSTDTQY
TRBJ1-1 TRBV6-4 ASSDTGALNTEAF
TRBJ1-4 TRBV5-4 ASSYRQGINEKLF
TRBJ1-4 TRBV5-1 ASSLDLEKLF
TRBJ1-2 TRBV4-1 ASSQDAGIFYGYT
TRBJ2-3 TRBV6-4 ASSTSGGADTQY
TRBJ2-3 TRBV5-1 ASRVPPPSTDTQY
TRBJ1-1 TRBV30 AWSVRQGVNTEAF
TRBJ2-7 TRBV11-2 ASSQAVRAGEQY
TRBJ2-7 TRBV6-5 ASSYGAGEAYEQY
TRBJ1-5 TRBV4-1 ASSQDPRRDQPQH